This T cell receptor (beta chain) originates from a study of T-cell reconstitution after alpha-beta-depleted transplantation in children. This clonotype has only a few counts. The library targeted TCRbeta and was prepared with unique molecular identifiers. TCRdb itself ran the PCR reads through MiXCR, one entry per CDR3 protein. The sample carries 610,000 or so distinct CDR3 sequences, about a quarter recorded once. The germline V gene has CDR1 GTSNPN and CDR2 SVGIG (reference sequence). This CDR3 region has 18 residues. V dropped 2 bases and J dropped 4; count of bases not matched to a gene: 18. The sequence was collected from a boy in the first two years of life with Wiskott-Aldrich syndrome, due to receive a stem cell transplant. The rearrangement links TRBV30 to TRBJ2-7, with 9 positions matching TRBD2. Sequencing used PBMCs, obtained before TCRalphabeta/CD19-depleted stem cell transplant. Here the CDR3 DNA reads TGTGCCTGGAGTCCACCATCACGAAGCGGGGGGCATGGGTACGAGCAGTACTTC. It specifies CAWSPPSRSGGHGYEQYF.